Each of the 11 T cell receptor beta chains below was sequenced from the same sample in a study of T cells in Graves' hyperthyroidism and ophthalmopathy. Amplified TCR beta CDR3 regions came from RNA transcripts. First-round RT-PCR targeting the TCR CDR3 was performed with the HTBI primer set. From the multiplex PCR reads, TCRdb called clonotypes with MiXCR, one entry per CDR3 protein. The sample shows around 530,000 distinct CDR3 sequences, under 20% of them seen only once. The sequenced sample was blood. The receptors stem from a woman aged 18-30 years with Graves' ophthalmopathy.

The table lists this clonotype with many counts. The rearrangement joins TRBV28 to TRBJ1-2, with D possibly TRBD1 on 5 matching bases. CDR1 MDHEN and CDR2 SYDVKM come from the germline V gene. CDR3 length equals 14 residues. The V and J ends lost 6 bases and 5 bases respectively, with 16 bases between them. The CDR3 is CASSPQGSPYGYTF. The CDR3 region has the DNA TGTGCCAGCAGCCCTCAGGGATCCCCTTATGGCTACACCTTC.

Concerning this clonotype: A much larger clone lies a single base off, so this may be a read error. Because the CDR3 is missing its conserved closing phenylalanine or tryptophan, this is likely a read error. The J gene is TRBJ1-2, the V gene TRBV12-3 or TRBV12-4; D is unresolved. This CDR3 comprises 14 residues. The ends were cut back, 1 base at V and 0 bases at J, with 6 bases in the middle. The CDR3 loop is CASSLGVTNYGYTL. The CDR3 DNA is TGTGCCAGCAGTTTAGGGGTTACTAACTATGGCTACACCCTC.

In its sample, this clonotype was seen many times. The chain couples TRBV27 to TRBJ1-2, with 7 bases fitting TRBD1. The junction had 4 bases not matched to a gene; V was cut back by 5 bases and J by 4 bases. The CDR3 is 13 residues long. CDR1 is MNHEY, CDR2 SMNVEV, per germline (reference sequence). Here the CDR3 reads CASSIGTAYGYTF. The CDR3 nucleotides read TGTGCCAGCAGTATCGGGACAGCCTATGGCTACACCTTC.

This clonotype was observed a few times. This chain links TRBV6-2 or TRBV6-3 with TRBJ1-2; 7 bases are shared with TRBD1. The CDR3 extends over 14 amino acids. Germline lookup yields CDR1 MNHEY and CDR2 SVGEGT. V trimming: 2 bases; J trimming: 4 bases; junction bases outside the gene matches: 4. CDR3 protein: CASSYGQALYGYTF. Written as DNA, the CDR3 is TGTGCCAGCAGTTACGGACAGGCCCTCTATGGCTACACCTTC.

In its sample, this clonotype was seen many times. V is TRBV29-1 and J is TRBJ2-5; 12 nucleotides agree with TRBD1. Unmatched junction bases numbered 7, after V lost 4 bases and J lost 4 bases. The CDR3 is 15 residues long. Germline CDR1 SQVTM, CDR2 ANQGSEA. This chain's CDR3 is CSVGGQGASRETQYF. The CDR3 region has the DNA TGCAGCGTTGGGGGACAGGGGGCGAGTCGAGAGACCCAGTACTTC.

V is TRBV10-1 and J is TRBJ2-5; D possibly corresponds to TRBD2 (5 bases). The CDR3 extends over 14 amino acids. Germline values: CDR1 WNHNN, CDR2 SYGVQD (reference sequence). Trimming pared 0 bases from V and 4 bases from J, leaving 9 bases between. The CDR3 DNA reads TGCGCCAGCAGTGAGTCAAGGGAGCGAGAGACCCAGTACTTC. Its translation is CASSESRERETQYF.

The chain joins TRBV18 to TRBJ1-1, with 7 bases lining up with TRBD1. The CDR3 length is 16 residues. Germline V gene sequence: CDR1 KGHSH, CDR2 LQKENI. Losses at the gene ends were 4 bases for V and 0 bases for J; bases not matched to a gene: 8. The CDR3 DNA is TGTGCCAGCTCACTGACAGGGATTCCCATGAACACTGAAGCTTTCTTT. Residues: CASSLTGIPMNTEAFF.

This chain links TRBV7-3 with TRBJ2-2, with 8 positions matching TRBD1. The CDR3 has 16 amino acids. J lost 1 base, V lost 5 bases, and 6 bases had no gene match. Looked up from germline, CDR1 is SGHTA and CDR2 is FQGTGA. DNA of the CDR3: TGTGCCAGCAGCCGTACGGGACAGGAGAACACCGGGGAGCTGTTTTTT. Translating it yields CASSRTGQENTGELFF.

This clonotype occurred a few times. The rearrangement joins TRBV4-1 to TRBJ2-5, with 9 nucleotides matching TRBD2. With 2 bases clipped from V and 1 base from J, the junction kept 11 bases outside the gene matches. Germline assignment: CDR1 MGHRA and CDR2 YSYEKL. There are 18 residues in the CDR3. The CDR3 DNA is TGCGCCAGCAGCCAAAAGTTCGGGGAGACTAGCGGCCAAGAGACCCAGTACTTC. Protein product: CASSQKFGETSGQETQYF.

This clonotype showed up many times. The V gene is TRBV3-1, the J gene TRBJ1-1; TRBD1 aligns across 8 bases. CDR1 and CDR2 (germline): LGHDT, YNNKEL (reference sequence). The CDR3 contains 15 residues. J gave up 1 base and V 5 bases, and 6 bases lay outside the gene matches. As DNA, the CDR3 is TGTGCCAGCAGCTTACACAGGGGGGCGAACACTGAAGCTTTCTTT. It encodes CASSLHRGANTEAFF. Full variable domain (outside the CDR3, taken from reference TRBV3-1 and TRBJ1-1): DTAVSQTPKYLVTQMGNDKSIKCEQNLGHDTMYWYKQDSKKFLKIMFSYNNKELIINETVPNRFSPKSPDKAHLNLHINSLELGDSAVYFCASSLHRGANTEAFFGQGTRLTVV.

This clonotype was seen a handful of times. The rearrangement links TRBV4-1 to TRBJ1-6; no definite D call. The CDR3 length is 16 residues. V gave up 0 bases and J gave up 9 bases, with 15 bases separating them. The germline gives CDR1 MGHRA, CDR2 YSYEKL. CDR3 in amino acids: CASSQDRQSRASPLHF. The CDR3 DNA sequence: TGCGCCAGCAGCCAAGATCGTCAGAGTAGGGCTTCACCCCTCCACTTT.